The next 32 T cell receptor beta chains were all read from a single sample in a study of blood T cell repertoires in COVID-19. This table comes from immunoSEQ multiplex PCR, and its TCRdb copy is limited to in-frame clones, with some not included. The sample lists just over 95,000 clones; 82% were seen once. Sequencing was done on a sample of peripheral blood. The origin of the receptors is a man aged 80 or over with acute or convalescent COVID-19.

The chain is built from TRBV3-1 (or the pseudogene TRBV3-2) and TRBJ1-1; 10 bases fit TRBD1. Looked up from germline, CDR1 is LGHDT and CDR2 is YNNKEL (reference sequence). After removal of 6 bases from V and 4 bases from J, the junction contained 2 bases not matched to a gene. This CDR3 spans 13 amino acids. CDR3 sequence reads: CASRDRGTTEAFF. CDR3 nucleotides: TGTGCCAGCAGGGACAGGGGGACCACTGAAGCTTTCTTT.

CDR3 in amino acids: CASSPRDSFTDTQYF. CDR3 bases: TGTGCCAGCAGCCCCCGAGACAGTTTCACAGATACGCAGTATTTT. J is TRBJ2-3 and V is TRBV7-2, with a possible D match to TRBD1 (5 bases). Trimming took off 5 bases at V and 2 bases at J, with 14 bases between the two ends. The CDR3 runs 15 residues. CDR1 SGHTA and CDR2 FQGNSA come from the germline V gene. The entire variable domain, with the rest obtained from reference TRBV7-2 and TRBJ2-3, is as follows: GAGVSQSPSNKVTEKGKDVELRCDPISGHTALYWYRQSLGQGLEFLIYFQGNSAPDKSGLPSDRFSAERTGGSVSTLTIQRTQQEDSAVYLCASSPRDSFTDTQYFGPGTRLTVL.

This chain links TRBV19 with TRBJ2-1; D perhaps matches TRBD2 (6 bases). The CDR3 loop spans 14 amino acids. Germline V gives CDR1 LNHDA, CDR2 SQIVND (reference sequence). V was shortened by 4 bases and J by 5 bases, with 12 bases between the two germline ends. The CDR3: CASSSGIGDNEQFF. Here the CDR3 DNA reads TGTGCCAGTAGTAGCGGGATCGGCGACAATGAGCAGTTCTTC.

The chain recombines TRBV4-3 with TRBJ1-1; D gene uncertain. Germline CDR1 and CDR2: LGHNA and YSLEER. The CDR3 extends over 15 amino acids. The V end was cut by 1 base, the J end by 4 bases, with 13 bases between. Written as DNA, the CDR3 is TGCGCCAGCAGCCAAGCCACAGTCTTGGGCACTGAAGCTTTCTTT. Amino acids: CASSQATVLGTEAFF.

The CDR3 here is CASSQDDGGGETQYF. The CDR3 DNA reads TGTGCCAGCAGCCAAGACGACGGAGGAGGGGAGACCCAGTACTTC. The genes are TRBV4-2 and TRBJ2-5; possible D gene TRBD2, 6 bases. The CDR3 runs 15 residues. The V gene lost 0 bases and the J gene lost 5 bases, with 13 bases spanning the gap. Germline loops: CDR1 LGHNA, CDR2 YNFKEQ.

The chain couples TRBV7-2 to TRBJ2-1; D is possibly TRBD2 (5 bases). This CDR3 is built from 14 residues. Looked up from germline, CDR1 is SGHTA and CDR2 is FQGNSA. V dropped 5 bases and J dropped 7 bases, with 15 bases sitting between them. The CDR3 here is CASSPRRTGNEQFF. The CDR3 nucleotides are TGTGCCAGCAGCCCCCGGAGAACGGGAAATGAGCAGTTCTTC.

The count of this clone is one. V usage is TRBV3-1 (or the pseudogene TRBV3-2) and J usage is TRBJ1-1, with TRBD1 identical over 10 bases. CDR3 size: 17 residues. The V gene end was trimmed by 3 bases and the J gene end by 1 base; junction bases not matched to a gene: 8. In germline, CDR1 is LGHDT, CDR2 YNNKEL (reference sequence). The CDR3 reads CASSHVRDRGPNTEAFF. In DNA, the CDR3 is TGTGCCAGCAGCCATGTCCGGGACAGGGGACCGAACACTGAAGCTTTCTTT.

The V and J genes are TRBV18 and TRBJ2-2; TRBD2 is a possible D gene (5 bases). V was trimmed by 3 bases and J by 6 bases, leaving 11 bases between them. Per germline, CDR1 KGHSH and CDR2 LQKENI. The CDR3 has 14 amino acids. The CDR3 DNA follows: TGTGCCAGCTCACCCATCATCGGGGCCGGGGAGCTGTTTTTT. Translating it yields CASSPIIGAGELFF. Using reference TRBV18 and TRBJ2-2 for the parts outside the CDR3, the full variable domain is NAGVMQNPRHLVRRRGQEARLRCSPMKGHSHVYWYRQLPEEGLKFMVYLQKENIIDESGMPKERFSAEFPKEGPSILRIQQVVRGDSAAYFCASSPIIGAGELFFGEGSRLTVL.

The chain joins TRBV7-9 to TRBJ1-4; maybe TRBD1 (6 bases). V dropped 5 bases and J dropped 4 bases, with 14 bases sitting between them. Per germline, CDR1 SEHNR and CDR2 FQNEAQ (reference sequence). This CDR3 region has 15 residues. CDR3 loop: CASSQRQVVNEKLFF. The CDR3 nucleotides are TGTGCCAGCAGCCAACGACAGGTTGTTAATGAAAAACTGTTTTTT.

V usage is TRBV7-2 and J usage is TRBJ2-7; perhaps TRBD1 as D (6 bases). V was pared by 5 bases and J by 2 bases, with 19 bases between. This CDR3 comprises 16 residues. Per the germline V gene, CDR1 is SGHTA and CDR2 is FQGNSA. DNA of the CDR3: TGTGCCAGCAGCGGACGGGTGGGGGCGGCACCCTACGAGCAGTACTTC. Translating it yields CASSGRVGAAPYEQYF.

This clone was picked up one time. Here the CDR3 reads CASSPLNGNEQFF. The CDR3, as DNA: TGCGCCAGCAGCCCATTGAACGGCAATGAGCAGTTCTTC. V and J are TRBV4-3 and TRBJ2-1, with no clear D. V was shortened by 4 bases and J by 6 bases, with 10 bases between the two germline ends. This CDR3 is built from 13 residues. Germline V CDR1 and CDR2: LGHNA, YSLEER.

The chain uses TRBV7-2 and TRBJ1-2; D uncertain. The germline V gene has CDR1 SGHTA and CDR2 FQGNSA. Trimming pared 1 base from V and 2 bases from J, leaving 5 bases between. CDR3 length equals 13 residues. The CDR3 loop is CASSLGQNYGYTF. The CDR3 nucleotides read TGTGCCAGCAGCTTAGGGCAGAACTATGGCTACACCTTC.

V is TRBV29-1 and J is TRBJ2-7; D uncertain. V lost 5 bases and J 2 bases, leaving 10 bases between the germline ends. Germline V gene sequence: CDR1 SQVTM, CDR2 ANQGSEA. This CDR3 has 12 residues. The DNA for the CDR3 is TGCAGCGTTTATAGCCTTACCTACGAGCAGTACTTC. Translation: CSVYSLTYEQYF.

The chain is built from TRBV9 and TRBJ1-3, with TRBD1 matching over 7 bases. Looked up from germline, CDR1 is SGDLS and CDR2 is YYNGEE. This CDR3 has 16 residues. The junction had 7 bases not matched to a gene; V was cut back by 0 bases and J by 4 bases. This CDR3 reads CASSVELGQSGNTIYF. DNA for the CDR3: TGTGCCAGCAGCGTAGAGCTGGGACAGTCCGGAAACACCATATATTTT. The full variable domain, rest sourced from reference TRBV9 and TRBJ1-3, is DSGVTQTPKHLITATGQRVTLRCSPRSGDLSVYWYQQSLDQGLQFLIQYYNGEERAKGNILERFSAQQFPDLHSELNLSSLELGDSALYFCASSVELGQSGNTIYFGEGSWLTVV.

J is TRBJ1-1 and V is TRBV10-1, with 8 nucleotides matching TRBD1. This CDR3 contains 13 residues. Germline-derived CDR1 and CDR2 are WNHNN and SYGVQD (reference sequence). With V trimmed by 9 bases and J by 0 bases, 3 bases remained unmatched. CDR3: CASRDRLNTEAFF. In nucleotides, the CDR3 is TGCGCCAGTAGGGACAGGCTGAACACTGAAGCTTTCTTT.

The chain has TRBV5-5 and TRBJ1-2; D is unresolved. Germline CDR1 is SGHKS and CDR2 is YYEKEE (reference sequence). V dropped 1 base and J dropped 1 base, with 11 bases sitting between them. The CDR3 covers 15 residues. CDR3: CASSLRISVNYGYTF. In nucleotides, the CDR3 is TGTGCCAGCAGCTTGAGGATCAGCGTTAACTATGGCTACACCTTC.

The genes are TRBV27 and TRBJ2-3, with D tentatively TRBD1 (5 bases). Between the trimmed V and J ends, which lost 6 bases and 0 bases, there was a span of 19 bases. The CDR3 has 17 residues. Germline V CDR1 and CDR2: MNHEY, SMNVEV (reference sequence). The CDR3 DNA follows: TGTGCCAGCAGAAGACAGACACAGGCCGTTAGCACAGATACGCAGTATTTT. Translated, it gives CASRRQTQAVSTDTQYF.

The chain couples TRBV27 to TRBJ2-2; possible D gene TRBD2, 6 bases. The CDR3 spans 14 residues. Trimming shortened V by 4 bases and J by 5 bases, and 11 bases separated the two germline ends. Germline V gives CDR1 MNHEY, CDR2 SMNVEV (reference sequence). CDR3 DNA sequence: TGTGCCAGCAGTTGGGGACTTTATACCGGGGAGCTGTTTTTT. Translating it yields CASSWGLYTGELFF.

The rearrangement joins TRBV30 to TRBJ1-6, with a weak D call TRBD1 (6 bases). Germline V CDR1 and CDR2: GTSNPN, SVGIG (reference sequence). The CDR3 spans 12 residues. V lost 5 bases and J 9 bases, leaving 11 bases between the germline ends. The CDR3 region has the DNA TGTGCCTGGGGAACAGGGACTTCACCCCTCCACTTT. The encoded protein is CAWGTGTSPLHF.

The V and J genes are TRBV23-1 and TRBJ2-7; D is unclear. TRBV23-1 is an ORF; its function is uncertain. The CDR3 is 16 amino acids. V was trimmed by 9 bases and J by 3 bases, leaving 24 bases between them. CDR3 bases: TGCGCCAGACCTTATCCAACGAGTAAGAGGAGCTACGAGCAGTACTTC. Protein: CARPYPTSKRSYEQYF.

The chain carries TRBV6-5 and TRBJ2-1, with TRBD1 matching over 8 bases. This CDR3 contains 14 residues. Germline CDR1 MNHEY, CDR2 SVGAGI. V was clipped by 5 bases and J by 9 bases; unmatched bases: 9. CDR3 DNA: TGTGCCAGCAGTCCCCCTTCAGGGGGCGGTGAGCAGTTCTTC. It specifies CASSPPSGGGEQFF.

This clone appeared a few times. The CDR3 reads CASSPGQGTGELFF. The CDR3 nucleotides read TGCGCCAGCAGTCCGGGACAGGGAACCGGGGAGCTGTTTTTT. The rearrangement joins TRBV5-1 to TRBJ2-2, with 9 bases aligning to TRBD1. With 5 bases clipped from V and 5 bases from J, the junction kept 4 bases outside the gene matches. From germline, CDR1 is SGHRS and CDR2 YFSETQ. The CDR3 covers 14 residues.

This clone is a singleton in its sample. This chain joins TRBV9 and TRBJ1-1; possible D gene TRBD1, 5 bases. The V and J ends lost 0 bases and 2 bases respectively, with 11 bases between them. This CDR3 comprises 15 residues. Germline assignment: CDR1 SGDLS and CDR2 YYNGEE. DNA of the CDR3: TGTGCCAGCAGCGTAGCTATGGACATCAACACTGAAGCTTTCTTT. Protein product: CASSVAMDINTEAFF. The full variable domain, completed using reference TRBV9 and TRBJ1-1, is DSGVTQTPKHLITATGQRVTLRCSPRSGDLSVYWYQQSLDQGLQFLIQYYNGEERAKGNILERFSAQQFPDLHSELNLSSLELGDSALYFCASSVAMDINTEAFFGQGTRLTVV.

The chain combines TRBV9 with TRBJ2-2; no reliable D call. Germline CDR1 reads SGDLS; CDR2 reads YYNGEE. V lost 1 base to trimming and J lost 2 bases, with 12 bases between them. The CDR3 sequence is 16 residues long. In DNA, the CDR3 is TGTGCCAGCAGCGTACTCGCGCGACAAAACACCGGGGAGCTGTTTTTT. Protein sequence: CASSVLARQNTGELFF.

The sample holds a few counts of this clone. The chain recombines TRBV6-1 with TRBJ2-7, with D unclear. The CDR3 totals 14 residues. Germline V gene sequence: CDR1 MNHNS, CDR2 SASEGT. Trimming shortened V by 6 bases and J by 6 bases, and 18 bases separated the two germline ends. The chain's CDR3 is CASSSFPGEGEQYF. CDR3 DNA sequence: TGTGCCAGCAGCTCATTCCCAGGCGAAGGCGAGCAGTACTTC.

This clone has a single count. The chain combines TRBV5-1 with TRBJ2-5, with TRBD1 identical over 9 bases. CDR1 SGHRS and CDR2 YFSETQ come from the germline V gene. This CDR3 region has 20 residues. Losses at the gene ends were 3 bases for V and 5 bases for J; bases not matched to a gene: 23. CDR3 sequence: CASSSRPGTGTLAITETQYF. The CDR3 coding sequence is TGCGCCAGCAGCTCGAGACCCGGGACAGGGACGTTAGCGATCACCGAGACCCAGTACTTC.

J is TRBJ1-2 and V is TRBV28; D uncertain. Trimming pared 6 bases from V and 3 bases from J, leaving 11 bases between. Germline CDR1 reads MDHEN; CDR2 reads SYDVKM. CDR3 length: 13 residues. The CDR3 nucleotides read TGTGCCAGCAGCGCCTCGGTGCACTATGGCTACACCTTC. This translates into CASSASVHYGYTF.

The chain joins TRBV7-8 to TRBJ2-1, with D tentatively TRBD2 (5 bases). This CDR3 has 12 amino acids. Trimming took off 3 bases at V and 7 bases at J, with 7 bases between the two ends. Germline CDR1 reads SGHVS; CDR2 reads FQNEAQ. CDR3 in amino acids: CASSFGLNEQFF. The CDR3 coding sequence is TGTGCCAGCAGCTTCGGACTTAATGAGCAGTTCTTC. Full variable domain (rest looked up from reference TRBV7-8 and TRBJ2-1): GAGVSQSPRYKVAKRGQDVALRCDPISGHVSLFWYQQALGQGPEFLTYFQNEAQLDKSGLPSDRFFAERPEGSVSTLKIQRTQQEDSAVYLCASSFGLNEQFFGPGTRLTVL.

The gene calls are TRBV6-5 and TRBJ1-2; no clear D gene. Deletions cut 8 bases from V and 3 bases from J, with 10 bases between. Germline V gives CDR1 MNHEY, CDR2 SVGAGI. The CDR3 consists of 12 residues. Written as DNA, the CDR3 is TGTGCCAGCCGCTCCGAGGACTATGGCTACACCTTC. Translated, it gives CASRSEDYGYTF.

The CDR3 protein is CASSIQGDNQPQHF. The CDR3 nucleotides are TGTGCCAGCAGCATTCAGGGGGACAATCAGCCCCAGCATTTT. V is TRBV7-2 and J is TRBJ1-5; TRBD1 aligns across 7 bases. Trimming removed 5 bases from V and 3 bases from J; junction bases left unmatched: 4. From germline, CDR1 is SGHTA and CDR2 FQGNSA. The CDR3 totals 14 residues.

The V and J genes are TRBV4-1 and TRBJ2-3; TRBD1 agrees at 9 bases. The CDR3 extends over 16 amino acids. V lost 0 bases to trimming and J lost 6 bases; unmatched junction nucleotides: 7. Germline values: CDR1 MGHRA, CDR2 YSYEKL. CDR3 DNA sequence: TGCGCCAGCAGCCAAGATGGAGGGACAGGGATGGATACGCAGTATTTT. Translation: CASSQDGGTGMDTQYF.

The chain joins TRBV19 to TRBJ2-2, with D possibly being TRBD1 (6 bases). The CDR3 spans 16 residues. Germline CDR1 and CDR2: LNHDA and SQIVND (reference sequence). V was pared by 5 bases and J by 0 bases, with 13 bases between. For the CDR3, the DNA is TGTGCCAGTAGTTTCTCCAGGGGCGCGAACACCGGGGAGCTGTTTTTT. This translates into CASSFSRGANTGELFF.